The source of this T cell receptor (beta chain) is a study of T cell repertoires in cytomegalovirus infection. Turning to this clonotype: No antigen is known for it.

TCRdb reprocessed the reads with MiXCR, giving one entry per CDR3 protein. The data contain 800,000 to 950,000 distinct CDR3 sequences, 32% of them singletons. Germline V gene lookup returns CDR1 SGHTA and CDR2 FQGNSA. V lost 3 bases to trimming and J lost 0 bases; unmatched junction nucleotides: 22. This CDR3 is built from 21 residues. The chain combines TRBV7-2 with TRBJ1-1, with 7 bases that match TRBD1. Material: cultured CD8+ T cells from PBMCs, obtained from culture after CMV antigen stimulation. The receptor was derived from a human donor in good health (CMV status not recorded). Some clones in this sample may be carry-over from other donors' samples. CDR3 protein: CASSFRGGSRGGGSMNTEAFF. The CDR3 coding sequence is TGTGCCAGCAGCTTTCGGGGTGGATCCCGTGGAGGGGGCTCGATGAACACTGAAGCTTTCTTT. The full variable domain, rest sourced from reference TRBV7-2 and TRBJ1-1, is GAGVSQSPSNKVTEKGKDVELRCDPISGHTALYWYRQSLGQGLEFLIYFQGNSAPDKSGLPSDRFSAERTGGSVSTLTIQRTQQEDSAVYLCASSFRGGSRGGGSMNTEAFFGQGTRLTVV.